These T cell receptor beta chains were read from a single sample in a study of blood T cell repertoires in COVID-19. Generated by immunoSEQ multiplex PCR, the TCRdb table keeps only in-frame clones and is missing some. The sample contains about 260,000 clones, 75% to 95% of which appear only once. The sample comprised peripheral blood. These receptors all stem from a person aged 18 to 35 with COVID-19, enrolled during active disease. CDR3s include the opening cysteine and the closing phenylalanine or tryptophan. A D gene is named only where the DNA matches it firmly. Where a row states a size, it is once, few, many or the class of an expanded clone; other rows omit it.

-,-,TRBJ1-2,TRBV10-2,TGCGCCAGCAGTAGGGACATCAACTATGGCTACACCTTC,CASSRDINYGYTF
TRBD2,-,TRBJ2-1,TRBV27,TGTGCCAGCAGTGACCCACTAGCGGGAGGCGTTAATGAGCAGTTCTTC,CASSDPLAGGVNEQFF
TRBD2,-,TRBJ2-4,TRBV14,TGTGCCAGCAGCCAAGTCCCGGGAGGTGGCATTCAGTACTTC,CASSQVPGGGIQYF
TRBD2,-,TRBJ2-5,TRBV7-3,TGTGCCAGCAGCTTATCACCGGGACTAGCGGGAAACGAGGGGAAGACCCAGTACTTC,CASSLSPGLAGNEGKTQYF
-,once,TRBJ1-5,TRBV23-1,TGCGCCAGCAATCGGCAGCCCCAGCATTTT,CASNRQPQHF
-,-,TRBJ2-1,TRBV7-2,TGTGCCAGCAGCTTATTGGCTAGCAATGAGCAGTTCTTC,CASSLLASNEQFF
-,-,TRBJ2-1,TRBV7-8,TGTGCCAGCAGCTTAGGTTTCAGACAATACGATGAGCAGTTCTTC,CASSLGFRQYDEQFF
-,-,TRBJ2-3,TRBV11-2,TGTGCCAGCAGCTCACTAGTTGATACGCAGTATTTT,CASSSLVDTQYF
TRBD2,-,TRBJ2-7,TRBV2,TGTGCCAGCAGGCCGGGACTAGCGATTTCCGAGCAGTACTTC,CASRPGLAISEQYF
-,-,TRBJ2-3,TRBV7-9,TGTGCCAGCAGCTTAGCGGGAGCACGCACAGATACGCAGTATTTT,CASSLAGARTDTQYF
-,once,TRBJ2-4,TRBV5-1,TGCGCCAGCAGCCTCGGAGGGAACATTCAGTACTTC,CASSLGGNIQYF
-,-,TRBJ1-5,TRBV28,TGTGCCAGCAGTTTACCTGGCAATCAGCCCCAGCATTTT,CASSLPGNQPQHF
TRBD1,-,TRBJ1-1,TRBV13,TGTGCCAGCAGCATTCTCTCCAGGGGGCGTCCTGAAGCTTTCTTT,CASSILSRGRPEAFF
TRBD2,-,TRBJ2-3,TRBV10-3,TGTGCCATCAGCCCTAGCGGAGATACGCAGTATTTT,CAISPSGDTQYF
-,-,TRBJ2-2,TRBV29-1,TGCAGCGTTCTCGCCGGGGAGCTGTTTTTT,CSVLAGELFF
TRBD2,-,TRBJ2-3,TRBV27,TGTGCCAGCAGTTTATCCAGACTAGCGGGAGGCCCAGATACGCAGTATTTT,CASSLSRLAGGPDTQYF
TRBD2,once,TRBJ2-2,TRBV4-2,TGTGCCAGCAGCCAACCCCCGACTAGCGGGAGGAGCACCGGGGAGCTGTTTTTT,CASSQPPTSGRSTGELFF
TRBD1,-,TRBJ1-2,TRBV28,TGTGCCAGCAGTTTGGGGCAGGGGGCTAACTATGGCTACACCTTC,CASSLGQGANYGYTF
-,-,TRBJ2-3,TRBV19,TGTGCCAGTAGTATAGGAGGTCATGGGGATACGCAGTATTTT,CASSIGGHGDTQYF
-,-,TRBJ2-1,TRBV2,TGTGCCAGCAGTACGGGGATCAGCTCCTACAATGAGCAGTTCTTC,CASSTGISSYNEQFF
-,-,TRBJ2-2,TRBV10-3,TGTGCCATCAGGGCGGGGGCGAGCACCGGGGAGCTGTTTTTT,CAIRAGASTGELFF
-,-,TRBJ2-2,TRBV11-2,TGTGCCAGCAGCAACTTCCCCCCCGGACACGCGAACACCGGGGAGCTGTTTTTT,CASSNFPPGHANTGELFF
TRBD1,-,TRBJ2-1,TRBV6-5,TGTGCCAGCAGTCGGTCCGGGACAGCAAACAATGAGCAGTTCTTC,CASSRSGTANNEQFF
TRBD1,-,TRBJ2-4,TRBV5-6,TGTGCCAGCACAGAGGCCGGACAGGGAGGCAACATTCAGTACTTC,CASTEAGQGGNIQYF
-,-,TRBJ1-1,TRBV7-9,TGTGCCAGCAGCTCCGACAGTGGGGGGATTAACACTGAAGCTTTCTTT,CASSSDSGGINTEAFF
TRBD2,-,TRBJ2-1,TRBV9,TGTGCCAGCAGCCTAAGCGGGAGCTCCTACAATGAGCAGTTCTTC,CASSLSGSSYNEQFF
-,-,TRBJ2-5,TRBV5-4,TGTGCCAGCAGCTTACCGCAGGGTCGGCGAGAGACCCAGTACTTC,CASSLPQGRRETQYF
TRBD1,few,TRBJ2-1,TRBV4-2,TGTGCCAGCAGCCAAGGTGGGACAGGTGCGGGAAGCTCCTACAATGAGCAGTTCTTC,CASSQGGTGAGSSYNEQFF
-,-,TRBJ2-2,TRBV19,TGTGCCAGTAGAAGGCGTGCAGGGGACACCGGGGAGCTGTTTTTT,CASRRRAGDTGELFF